These 17 T cell receptor beta chains came from one sample sequenced in a study of T-cell memory formation after mild COVID-19. TCRdb reprocessed the 5' RACE reads with MiXCR, giving one entry per CDR3 protein. This table has 5,000 or so distinct CDR3 sequences, under 45% appearing once. Sequences were obtained from PBMCs or a T cell subset sorted from them (not recorded which). The receptors derive from an adult who had mild COVID-19 (a few samples of this study predate the infection). Cell type and time point are not known.

By sample share, this clonotype is medium-sized. The chain joins TRBV5-1 to TRBJ1-4; perhaps TRBD1 as D (5 bases). V was pared by 0 bases and J by 5 bases, with 8 bases between. Germline loops: CDR1 SGHRS, CDR2 YFSETQ. This CDR3 has 14 amino acids. Here the CDR3 reads CASSLGGTNEKLFF. The CDR3 bases are TGCGCCAGCAGCTTGGGAGGGACCAATGAAAAACTGTTTTTT.

The genes are TRBV29-1 and TRBJ2-1, with D uncertain. In germline, CDR1 is SQVTM, CDR2 ANQGSEA. Trimming shortened V by 7 bases and J by 1 base, and 17 bases separated the two germline ends. The CDR3 runs 15 residues. CDR3 region: CSALMGILSYNEQFF. In nucleotides, the CDR3 is TGCAGCGCCCTCATGGGGATACTATCCTACAATGAGCAGTTCTTC.

The count of this clonotype is one. J is TRBJ1-5 and V is TRBV5-1; D ambiguous. Germline V gene data show CDR1 as SGHRS and CDR2 as YFSETQ. The germline V and J ends were trimmed by 4 bases and 3 bases, with 14 bases remaining between them. The CDR3 loop spans 15 amino acids. CDR3: CASSLDDGYNQPQHF. The CDR3 DNA is TGCGCCAGCAGCCTAGACGACGGCTACAATCAGCCCCAGCATTTT.

The V and J genes are TRBV7-2 and TRBJ2-7; TRBD1 or TRBD2 may be the D gene (5 bases each). Germline CDR1 is SGHTA and CDR2 is FQGNSA. V dropped 3 bases and J dropped 2 bases, with 17 bases sitting between them. This CDR3 contains 16 residues. This CDR3 is CASSFRTGTETYEQYF. CDR3 nucleotide sequence: TGTGCCAGCAGCTTCCGAACCGGGACGGAGACCTACGAGCAGTACTTC.

This clonotype is labeled medium-sized. The chain has TRBV20-1 and TRBJ2-1; D may be TRBD1 (7 bases). The CDR3 runs to 15 residues. V was clipped by 6 bases and J by 7 bases, with 22 bases between them. The germline V gene encodes CDR1 DFQATT and CDR2 SNEGSKA (reference sequence). CDR3 amino acids: CSADGGTANWNEQFF. CDR3 DNA: TGCAGTGCCGACGGAGGGACAGCAAACTGGAATGAGCAGTTCTTC.

By proportion, this clonotype is medium-sized. The V gene is TRBV5-1, the J gene TRBJ1-1; D not certain. The CDR3 has 11 residues. Trimming shortened V by 4 bases and J by 6 bases, and 7 bases separated the two germline ends. The germline V gene encodes CDR1 SGHRS and CDR2 YFSETQ. The CDR3 sequence: CASSLGSEAFF. Written as DNA, the CDR3 is TGCGCCAGCAGCCTCGGTTCTGAAGCTTTCTTT. Filled out from reference TRBV5-1 and TRBJ1-1, the complete variable domain reads KAGVTQTPRYLIKTRGQQVTLSCSPISGHRSVSWYQQTPGQGLQFLFEYFSETQRNKGNFPGRFSGRQFSNSRSEMNVSTLELGDSALYLCASSLGSEAFFGQGTRLTVV.

This clonotype is medium-sized. The rearrangement links TRBV20-1 to TRBJ1-2, with TRBD1 matching over 7 bases. Losses at the gene ends were 0 bases for V and 4 bases for J; bases not matched to a gene: 8. CDR3 length: 15 amino acids. Germline V lookup: CDR1 DFQATT, CDR2 SNEGSKA (reference sequence). CDR3 coding DNA: TGCAGTGCTAGAGATCACGGGACAGAAATCTATGGCTACACCTTC. It codes for CSARDHGTEIYGYTF.

DNA of the CDR3: TGTGCCAGCAGCGGGACAGGGTCCACAGATACGCAGTATTTT. Its translation is CASSGTGSTDTQYF. This chain links TRBV7-9 with TRBJ2-3, with 9 positions matching TRBD1. Germline loops: CDR1 SEHNR, CDR2 FQNEAQ (reference sequence). The CDR3 covers 14 residues. Trimming took 5 bases from V and 2 from J; bases not matched to a gene: 2. Full variable domain (remainder filled in from reference TRBV7-9 and TRBJ2-3): DTGVSQNPRHKITKRGQNVTFRCDPISEHNRLYWYRQTLGQGPEFLTYFQNEAQLEKSRLLSDRFSAERPKGSFSTLEIQRTEQGDSAMYLCASSGTGSTDTQYFGPGTRLTVL.

The chain links TRBV5-1 to TRBJ1-1, with a tentative D call TRBD1 (5 bases). The CDR3 extends over 15 amino acids. Trimming left V 0 bases short and J 5 bases short, with 14 bases between. Germline V gene sequence: CDR1 SGHRS, CDR2 YFSETQ. The CDR3 protein is CASSLGGAGITEAFF. CDR3 sequence (DNA): TGCGCCAGCAGCTTGGGAGGGGCTGGAATAACTGAAGCTTTCTTT.

By sample fraction, this clonotype is medium-sized. The J gene is TRBJ2-2, the V gene TRBV20-1; D unresolved. V was pared by 0 bases and J by 4 bases, with 12 bases between. The CDR3 is 15 residues long. The germline gives CDR1 DFQATT, CDR2 SNEGSKA (reference sequence). CDR3 amino acids: CSARDMSRGTGELFF. The CDR3 coding sequence is TGCAGTGCTAGAGATATGAGCCGTGGCACCGGGGAGCTGTTTTTT.

This clonotype showed up just once. The rearrangement uses TRBV7-9 and TRBJ1-1; 7 bases line up with TRBD1. Germline V gene sequence: CDR1 SEHNR, CDR2 FQNEAQ (reference sequence). Unmatched junction bases numbered 5, after V lost 3 bases and J lost 1 base. The CDR3 runs to 15 residues. This CDR3 reads CASSFPGGKNTEAFF. In DNA, the CDR3 is TGTGCCAGCAGCTTCCCAGGGGGTAAGAACACTGAAGCTTTCTTT.

This clonotype is medium-sized (0.01 to 0.1%) in the sample. The J gene is TRBJ1-1, the V gene TRBV5-1; tentative D call: TRBD1 (5 bases). The CDR3 is 19 amino acids. Germline CDR1 is SGHRS and CDR2 is YFSETQ. Between the trimmed V and J ends, which lost 0 bases and 4 bases, there was a span of 25 bases. The DNA of the CDR3 is TGCGCCAGCAGCTTGGACCAGGTTAAGGACTGGGGGTTGAGCACTGAAGCTTTCTTT. Amino acids: CASSLDQVKDWGLSTEAFF.

By frequency in the sample, this clonotype is medium-sized. The chain has TRBV6-6 and TRBJ2-1; D uncertain. This CDR3 is 17 amino acids long. The V end was cut by 2 bases, the J end by 3 bases, with 17 bases between. Germline loops: CDR1 MNHNY, CDR2 SVGAGI (reference sequence). CDR3: CASSYTLDEAHYNEQFF. As DNA, the CDR3 is TGTGCCAGCAGTTACACCCTGGACGAGGCCCACTACAATGAGCAGTTCTTC.

This clonotype qualifies as medium-sized. The rearrangement uses TRBV7-8 and TRBJ1-2; possibly TRBD1 for D (6 bases). V was trimmed by 4 bases and J by 7 bases, leaving 16 bases between them. Per germline, CDR1 SGHVS and CDR2 FQNEAQ. The CDR3 has 14 residues. Written as DNA, the CDR3 is TGTGCCAGCAGCTGGAGGGGGATGTTTTTTGGCTACACCTTC. It encodes CASSWRGMFFGYTF.

In nucleotides, the CDR3 is TGTGCCAGCAGTAAGCGGGTCGGGAACACTGAAGCTTTCTTT. Protein product: CASSKRVGNTEAFF. This sequence joins TRBV6-5 and TRBJ1-1; D unclear. Germline CDR1 is MNHEY and CDR2 is SVGAGI. V gave up 5 bases and J gave up 1 base, with 11 bases separating them. The CDR3 totals 14 residues.

This clonotype was recorded a few times. V gene TRBV7-2 combines with J gene TRBJ2-3; D unclear. Germline CDR1 SGHTA, CDR2 FQGNSA. Trimming shortened V by 1 base and J by 0 bases, and 11 bases separated the two germline ends. The CDR3 has 16 amino acids. The CDR3 DNA follows: TGTGCCAGCAGCTTAGTTCTACCAACTAGCACAGATACGCAGTATTTT. Translating gives CASSLVLPTSTDTQYF.

The table lists this clonotype with a count of one. The chain couples TRBV12-3 or TRBV12-4 to TRBJ1-2; no clear D. This CDR3 is 14 amino acids long. Trimming pared 1 base from V and 4 bases from J, leaving 10 bases between. Here the CDR3 DNA reads TGTGCCAGCAGTTTAGGACCAGGAGTCTATGGCTACACCTTC. It is translated as CASSLGPGVYGYTF.